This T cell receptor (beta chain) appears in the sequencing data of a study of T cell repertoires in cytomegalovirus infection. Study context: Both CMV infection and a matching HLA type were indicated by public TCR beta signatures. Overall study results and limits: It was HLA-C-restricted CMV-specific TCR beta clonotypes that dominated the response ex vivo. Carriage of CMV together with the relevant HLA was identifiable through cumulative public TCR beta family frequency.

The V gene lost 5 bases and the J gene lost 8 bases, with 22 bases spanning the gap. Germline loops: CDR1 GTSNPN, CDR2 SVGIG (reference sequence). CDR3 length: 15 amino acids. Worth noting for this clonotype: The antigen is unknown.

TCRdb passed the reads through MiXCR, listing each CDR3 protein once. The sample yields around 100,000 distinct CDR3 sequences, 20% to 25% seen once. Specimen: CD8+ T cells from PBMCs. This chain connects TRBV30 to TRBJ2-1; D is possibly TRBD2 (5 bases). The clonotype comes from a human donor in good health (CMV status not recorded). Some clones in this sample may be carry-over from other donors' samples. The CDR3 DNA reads TGTGCCTGGTTACCCTCCGGACTGATTAGGGATGAGCAGTTCTTC. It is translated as CAWLPSGLIRDEQFF.